Each of the 21 T cell receptor beta chains below was sequenced from the same sample in a study of CD8 T cells in ankylosing spondylitis. A single record per CDR3 protein comes from TCRdb applying MiXCR to the 5' RACE reads. The sample has 250,000 to 400,000 distinct CDR3 sequences; 9.5% to 13% are singletons. The sequencing sample was made of blood, either unsorted or a sorted T cell fraction (not recorded which). The receptors were sampled from a female donor with ankylosing spondylitis or in good health (not recorded which).

This clonotype was detected many times. The chain recombines TRBV24-1 with TRBJ1-1; D is uncertain. Germline V gene lookup returns CDR1 KGHDR and CDR2 SFDVKD. This CDR3 region has 13 residues. V lost 5 bases and J 0 bases, leaving 6 bases between the germline ends. The CDR3 DNA sequence: TGTGCCACCAGTGCAGAGATGAACACTGAAGCTTTCTTT. Its protein product is CATSAEMNTEAFF.

V is TRBV6-5 and J is TRBJ2-1, with D perhaps TRBD1 (5 bases). V was clipped by 8 bases and J by 4 bases, with 9 bases between them. The CDR3 sequence is 12 residues long. Germline CDR1 reads MNHEY; CDR2 reads SVGAGI. CDR3 loop: CASGAVYNEQFF. The DNA of the CDR3 is TGTGCCAGCGGGGCGGTATACAATGAGCAGTTCTTC.

This clonotype was detected many times. The chain combines TRBV10-2 with TRBJ2-2; 12 bases agree with TRBD2. The germline V gene has CDR1 WSHSY and CDR2 SAAADI. The V gene end was trimmed by 5 bases and the J gene end by 6 bases; junction bases not matched to a gene: 10. CDR3 length equals 17 residues. The CDR3 coding sequence is TGCGCCAGCAGTCGTCCTAGCGGGAGGGCCCTTCCCGGGGAGCTGTTTTTT. It codes for CASSRPSGRALPGELFF.

This clonotype appeared a few times. The rearrangement uses TRBV20-1 and TRBJ1-2; TRBD1 matches 7 bases. CDR1 is DFQATT and CDR2 is SNEGSKA in the germline V gene (reference sequence). The CDR3 spans 14 residues. The V segment lost 2 bases and the J segment 3 bases; nucleotides outside the gene matches: 6. This CDR3 reads CSARQLDRDYGYTF. CDR3 bases: TGCAGTGCTAGACAACTCGACAGGGACTATGGCTACACCTTC.

The DNA of the CDR3 is TGTGCCTGGAGTGTTTCAGGGTACGAGCAGTACTTC. The encoded protein is CAWSVSGYEQYF. The rearrangement links TRBV30 to TRBJ2-7; D is possibly TRBD1 (5 bases). Germline CDR1 is GTSNPN and CDR2 is SVGIG (reference sequence). V was pared by 0 bases and J by 4 bases, with 7 bases between. The length of the CDR3 is 12 residues.

This clonotype was counted at least ten times. The chain is built from TRBV5-1 and TRBJ2-7; 8 nucleotides agree with TRBD1. Germline CDR1 SGHRS, CDR2 YFSETQ. The CDR3 length is 15 residues. J gave up 7 bases and V 1 base, and 10 bases lay outside the gene matches. CDR3 amino acids: CASSLRDRGSGEQYF. Written as DNA, the CDR3 is TGCGCCAGCAGCTTGCGAGACAGGGGTTCCGGGGAGCAGTACTTC.

This clonotype has ten or more counts. This sequence joins TRBV20-1 and TRBJ2-7, with D unresolved. The ends were cut back, 3 bases at V and 4 bases at J, with 10 bases in the middle. The CDR3 is made up of 12 amino acids. The germline V gene encodes CDR1 DFQATT and CDR2 SNEGSKA (reference sequence). CDR3: CSASSIGYEQYF. Written as DNA, the CDR3 is TGCAGTGCTAGTAGCATAGGTTACGAGCAGTACTTC.

This clonotype has ten or more counts. The V gene is TRBV5-6, the J gene TRBJ2-3; 15 bases are shared with TRBD2. Trimming cost V 4 bases and J 2 bases; bases outside gene matches: 8. Germline CDR1 SGHDT, CDR2 YYEEEE. This CDR3 is 18 amino acids long. CDR3 loop: CASSDLRTSGRATDTQYF. The DNA of the CDR3 is TGTGCCAGCAGCGACCTTAGGACTAGCGGGAGGGCCACAGATACGCAGTATTTT.

At least ten counts were recorded for this clonotype. The chain joins TRBV6-1 to TRBJ2-1; TRBD2 matches at 12 bases. Germline-derived CDR1 and CDR2 are MNHNS and SASEGT. This CDR3 comprises 15 residues. The V segment lost 7 bases and the J segment 7 bases; nucleotides outside the gene matches: 8. The CDR3 DNA is TGTGCCAGCATCCCCCTAGCGGGGGGGAGGAATGAGCAGTTCTTC. This sequence encodes CASIPLAGGRNEQFF.

This clonotype has a count of ten or more. V usage is TRBV20-1 and J usage is TRBJ2-1; 8 positions agree with TRBD2. The germline CDR1 and CDR2 sequences are DFQATT and SNEGSKA (reference sequence). The CDR3 consists of 16 residues. The J segment lost 2 bases and the V segment lost 2 bases, leaving 8 bases of the junction unmatched. CDR3 in amino acids: CSARPRAGVTYNEQFF. DNA of the CDR3: TGCAGTGCTAGACCAAGAGCGGGAGTAACCTACAATGAGCAGTTCTTC.

Ten or more counts support this clonotype. This chain links TRBV5-1 with TRBJ2-1, with TRBD2 identical over 9 bases. Germline V gene sequence: CDR1 SGHRS, CDR2 YFSETQ. The CDR3 runs 17 residues. The junction had 6 bases not matched to a gene; V was cut back by 2 bases and J by 0 bases. CDR3 bases: TGCGCCAGCAGCTTACAACCTAGCGGGGTCTCCTACAATGAGCAGTTCTTC. Its protein product is CASSLQPSGVSYNEQFF.

This clonotype was seen a handful of times. This sequence joins TRBV20-1 and TRBJ1-2; TRBD1 matches 7 bases. V shed 4 bases, J shed 4 bases, and the junction held 9 bases outside the gene matches. This CDR3 region has 14 residues. CDR1 and CDR2 from the germline V gene are DFQATT and SNEGSKA (reference sequence). CDR3 in DNA: TGCAGTGCTACAGGACAGGATCGCAGCTATGGCTACACCTTC. Translation: CSATGQDRSYGYTF.

The sample holds many counts of this clonotype. The chain recombines TRBV20-1 with TRBJ2-1; 8 bases are shared with TRBD2. In germline, CDR1 is DFQATT, CDR2 SNEGSKA (reference sequence). The CDR3 length is 15 residues. V trimming: 3 bases; J trimming: 3 bases; junction bases outside the gene matches: 7. CDR3 coding DNA: TGCAGTGCTAGCCGCCCCGCGGGAGGCTACAATGAGCAGTTCTTC. Translating gives CSASRPAGGYNEQFF.

The genes are TRBV7-9 and TRBJ2-3, with no clear D. This CDR3 contains 13 residues. The V gene's germline CDR1 is SEHNR and CDR2 FQNEAQ (reference sequence). V lost 2 bases and J 3 bases, leaving 6 bases between the germline ends. For the CDR3, the DNA is TGTGCCAGCAGCTTAAGGGATACAGATACGCAGTATTTT. It codes for CASSLRDTDTQYF. Using reference TRBV7-9 and TRBJ2-3 for the parts outside the CDR3, the full variable domain is DTGVSQNPRHKITKRGQNVTFRCDPISEHNRLYWYRQTLGQGPEFLTYFQNEAQLEKSRLLSDRFSAERPKGSFSTLEIQRTEQGDSAMYLCASSLRDTDTQYFGPGTRLTVL.

This clonotype was seen repeatedly, ten times or more. This chain connects TRBV18 to TRBJ2-5; weak D call: TRBD2 (5 bases). The length of the CDR3 is 16 residues. The germline CDR1 and CDR2 sequences are KGHSH and LQKENI. The ends were cut back, 6 bases at V and 2 bases at J, with 19 bases in the middle. The CDR3 sequence: CASSPSGSLVQETQYF. The DNA of the CDR3 is TGTGCCAGCTCCCCCAGCGGCAGCCTCGTTCAAGAGACCCAGTACTTC.

This clonotype has more than one count but fewer than ten. The chain recombines TRBV7-9 with TRBJ1-2; TRBD1 matches 8 bases. The CDR3 has 15 residues. V lost 1 base to trimming and J lost 4 bases; unmatched junction nucleotides: 5. CDR1 is SEHNR and CDR2 is FQNEAQ in the germline V gene (reference sequence). CDR3 region: CASSLDRGIGYGYTF. The DNA of the CDR3 is TGTGCCAGCAGCTTAGACAGGGGGATCGGCTATGGCTACACCTTC. The full variable domain, completed using reference TRBV7-9 and TRBJ1-2, is DTGVSQNPRHKITKRGQNVTFRCDPISEHNRLYWYRQTLGQGPEFLTYFQNEAQLEKSRLLSDRFSAERPKGSFSTLEIQRTEQGDSAMYLCASSLDRGIGYGYTFGSGTRLTVV.

Of note for this clonotype: A much larger clone sits a single nucleotide away, making a read error possible. The gene calls are TRBV5-1 and TRBJ2-2; TRBD1 aligns across 9 bases. Germline trimming cut 3 bases from V and 7 bases from J; bases unmatched to any gene: 10. The CDR3 loop spans 16 amino acids. The germline CDR1 and CDR2 sequences are SGHRS and YFSETQ. The CDR3 loop is CASSYTWTGAYGELFF. In nucleotides, the CDR3 is TGCGCCAGCAGCTACACCTGGACAGGGGCTTACGGGGAGCTGTTTTTT.

This clonotype came up many times. This sequence joins TRBV20-1 and TRBJ2-3; TRBD2 matches at 8 bases. The germline gives CDR1 DFQATT, CDR2 SNEGSKA (reference sequence). The CDR3 has 16 amino acids. The V and J ends lost 0 bases and 3 bases, in that order; junction bases with no gene match: 8. The CDR3: CSARDPSGGVTDTQYF. The DNA of the CDR3 is TGCAGTGCTAGAGATCCCAGCGGGGGAGTTACAGATACGCAGTATTTT.

There are a few counts of this clonotype. J is TRBJ2-7 and V is TRBV20-1; D is unclear. V was pared by 3 bases and J by 2 bases, with 11 bases between. Looked up from germline, CDR1 is DFQATT and CDR2 is SNEGSKA (reference sequence). The CDR3 is made up of 13 amino acids. The CDR3 loop reads CSASVSGTYEQYF. The CDR3 DNA is TGCAGTGCTAGCGTGAGTGGGACCTACGAGCAGTACTTC.

The chain links TRBV29-1 to TRBJ1-2, with a weak D call TRBD1 (6 bases). The CDR3 is made up of 11 amino acids. Germline V CDR1 and CDR2: SQVTM, ANQGSEA. Deletions cut 3 bases from V and 8 bases from J, with 10 bases between. CDR3 sequence reads: CSVDRGEGYTF. CDR3 DNA: TGCAGCGTTGACAGGGGCGAAGGCTACACCTTC.

This clonotype was observed once. Just one base apart from a much larger clone, this may be a read error. The chain has TRBV7-3 and TRBJ1-3; no definite D call. Germline CDR1 SGHTA, CDR2 FQGTGA. The CDR3 totals 13 residues. The CDR3 reads CASSLMGGNTIHF. The CDR3 DNA is TGTGCCAGCAGCTTGATGGGCGGGAACACCATACATTTT.